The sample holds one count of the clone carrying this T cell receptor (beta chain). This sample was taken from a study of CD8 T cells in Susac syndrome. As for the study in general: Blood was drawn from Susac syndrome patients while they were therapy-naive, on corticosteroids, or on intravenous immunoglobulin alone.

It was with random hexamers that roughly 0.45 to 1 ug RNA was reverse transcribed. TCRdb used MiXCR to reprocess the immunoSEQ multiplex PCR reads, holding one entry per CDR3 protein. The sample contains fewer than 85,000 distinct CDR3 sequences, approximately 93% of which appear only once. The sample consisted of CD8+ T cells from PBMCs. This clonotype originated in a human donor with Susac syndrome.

In DNA form, the CDR3 reads TGCGCCAGCCTGGCGAGCGGGGAGCTGTTTTTT. Translating gives CASLASGELFF. The gene calls are TRBV5-1 and TRBJ2-2; the D is unclear. Germline V CDR1 and CDR2: SGHRS, YFSETQ. V shed 7 bases and J shed 7 bases, with 8 bases lying between them. This CDR3 has 11 amino acids.